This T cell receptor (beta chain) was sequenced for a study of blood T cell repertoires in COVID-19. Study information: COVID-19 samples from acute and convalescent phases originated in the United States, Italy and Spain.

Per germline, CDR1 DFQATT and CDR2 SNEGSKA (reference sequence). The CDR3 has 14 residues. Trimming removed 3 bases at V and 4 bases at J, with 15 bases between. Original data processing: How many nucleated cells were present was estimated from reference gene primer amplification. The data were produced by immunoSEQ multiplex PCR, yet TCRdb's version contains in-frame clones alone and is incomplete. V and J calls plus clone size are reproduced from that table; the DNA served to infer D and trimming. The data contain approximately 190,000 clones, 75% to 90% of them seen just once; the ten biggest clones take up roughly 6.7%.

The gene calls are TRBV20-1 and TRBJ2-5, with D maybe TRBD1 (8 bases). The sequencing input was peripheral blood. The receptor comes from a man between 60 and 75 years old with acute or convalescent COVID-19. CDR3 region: CSASPNRGGETQYF. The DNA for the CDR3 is TGCAGTGCTAGTCCCAACAGGGGGGGAGAGACCCAGTACTTC.